Listed below are T cell receptor beta chains from one sample, sequenced in a study of blood T cell repertoires in COVID-19. The table came from immunoSEQ multiplex PCR; TCRdb's copy has only in-frame clones and leaves some out. The sample shows tens of thousands of clones, 70% to 80% of them seen only once. What was sequenced was peripheral blood. These receptors originate from a human donor in a cohort sampled during active COVID-19. Both conserved end residues are part of each CDR3. A D gene is named only where the DNA matches it firmly. Size is omitted from some rows. Given values are once, few, many or a class for expanded clones.

NA	TRBV28	NA	TRBJ2-1	11	CASSYPNEQFF	TGTGCCAGCAGTTATCCGAATGAGCAGTTCTTC
TRBD2	TRBV19	NA	TRBJ2-7	17	CASSRLAGEGGLSEQYF	TGTGCCAGTAGCCGACTAGCGGGAGAGGGGGGTCTCTCCGAGCAGTACTTC
NA	TRBV30	NA	TRBJ1-1	15	CAWSANRELNTEAFF	TGTGCCTGGAGTGCGAACAGGGAGCTGAACACTGAAGCTTTCTTT
NA	TRBV10-3	few	TRBJ2-7	12	CATLTDKNEQYF	TGTGCCACCCTGACGGACAAAAACGAGCAGTACTTC
TRBD1	TRBV11-1	NA	TRBJ2-3	15	CASSFGQVVGDTQYF	TGTGCCAGCAGCTTCGGACAGGTTGTTGGAGATACGCAGTATTTT
NA	TRBV5-4	few	TRBJ2-7	14	CASSLFLGGYEQYF	TGTGCCAGCAGCTTGTTCCTAGGTGGTTACGAGCAGTACTTC
TRBD1	TRBV7-2	NA	TRBJ1-5	15	CASSLRTGANMAQHF	TGTGCCAGCAGCTTAAGGACAGGGGCTAATATGGCCCAGCATTTT
NA	TRBV20-1	NA	TRBJ2-4	11	CSSDSPNIQYF	TGCAGTTCCGACTCACCAAACATTCAGTACTTC
TRBD1	TRBV5-1	NA	TRBJ2-6	17	CASSQGQGVGGANVLTF	TGCGCCAGCAGCCAAGGACAGGGGGTAGGCGGGGCCAACGTCCTGACTTTC
TRBD1	TRBV6-2/TRBV6-3	NA	TRBJ2-4	14	CASSNQGAQNIQYF	TGTGCCAGCAGTAACCAGGGGGCCCAAAACATTCAGTACTTC
NA	TRBV28	NA	TRBJ1-1	15	CASSLQGIMNTEAFF	TGTGCCAGCAGTTTACAGGGCATCATGAACACTGAAGCTTTCTTT
NA	TRBV10-2	NA	TRBJ1-1	17	CASSERRTGGENTEAFF	TGCGCCAGCAGTGAGAGGAGGACCGGTGGGGAGAACACTGAAGCTTTCTTT
TRBD2	TRBV24-1	NA	TRBJ2-2	14	CATRAGENTGELFF	TGTGCCACCAGGGCGGGAGAAAACACCGGGGAGCTGTTTTTT
TRBD2	TRBV25-1	NA	TRBJ2-1	16	CASSDGGGGRANEQFF	TGTGCCAGCAGTGACGGAGGCGGCGGGAGGGCCAATGAGCAGTTCTTC
NA	TRBV7-9	NA	TRBJ2-7	13	CASGGGRSYEQYF	TGTGCCAGCGGGGGGGGCAGGTCCTACGAGCAGTACTTC
TRBD1	TRBV7-8	NA	TRBJ2-3	15	CASSPRDRGTDTQYF	TGTGCCAGCAGCCCGCGGGACAGGGGCACAGATACGCAGTATTTT
NA	TRBV14	once	TRBJ2-2	15	CASSVLDAYTGELFF	TGTGCCAGCAGCGTGCTAGACGCTTACACCGGGGAGCTGTTTTTT
NA	TRBV4-3	NA	TRBJ1-4	15	CASSQIGATNEKLFF	TGCGCCAGCAGCCAGATCGGGGCAACTAATGAAAAACTGTTTTTT
TRBD2	TRBV7-2	NA	TRBJ2-7	15	CASSYSGRVPYEQYF	TGTGCCAGCAGCTATAGCGGGAGGGTCCCCTACGAGCAGTACTTC
NA	TRBV28	NA	TRBJ1-2	13	CASSPGVNYGYTF	TGTGCCAGCAGCCCAGGGGTCAACTATGGCTACACCTTC
NA	TRBV6-6	NA	TRBJ2-5	16	CASSYSKSTLQETQYF	TGTGCCAGCAGTTACTCGAAGTCGACACTCCAAGAGACCCAGTACTTC
NA	TRBV4-2	NA	TRBJ2-3	16	CASTRLTGTETDTQYF	TGTGCCAGCACCAGACTTACCGGGACTGAAACGGATACGCAGTATTTT
TRBD2	TRBV5-4	NA	TRBJ2-3	16	CASTHGLAGSTDTQYF	TGTGCCAGCACCCATGGACTAGCGGGTAGCACAGATACGCAGTATTTT
TRBD1	TRBV5-1	NA	TRBJ2-7	13	CASSRDRVTEQYF	TGCGCCAGCAGCAGGGACAGGGTTACCGAGCAGTACTTC
TRBD1	TRBV6-5	NA	TRBJ1-4	15	CASSNVRQGGEKLFF	TGTGCCAGCAGTAACGTCAGACAGGGAGGCGAAAAACTGTTTTTT
TRBD1	TRBV30	NA	TRBJ1-1	12	CAWSVRDRGAFF	TGTGCCTGGAGTGTACGGGACAGGGGGGCTTTCTTT
NA	TRBV14	NA	TRBJ2-7	13	CASSHRVSYEQYF	TGTGCCAGCAGCCACAGGGTCTCCTACGAGCAGTACTTC